This entry lists 13 T cell receptor beta chains sequenced from one sample in a study of follicular helper T cells after annual influenza vaccination. The method was immunoSEQ multiplex PCR; TCRdb's version includes in-frame clones alone and lacks a portion of them. The sample lists 12,000 to 15,000 clones, approximately 84% occurring once. Time point of the sample: 2014-2015 season, 7 days after vaccination. Source: CXCR5+ CD38- circulating T follicular helper cells from blood, taken 7 days after influenza vaccination. Subset indicated: circulating Tfh, non-naive CD4+CXCR5+PD-1+ (ICOS+CD38+ or ICOS-CD38-). The receptors stem from an adult who received the influenza vaccine.

This clone was found once. The chain employs TRBV7-8 and TRBJ1-2; no definite D call. This CDR3 spans 13 amino acids. Trimming took off 2 bases at V and 4 bases at J, with 8 bases between the two ends. The V gene's germline CDR1 is SGHVS and CDR2 FQNEAQ. CDR3 in amino acids: CASSLKPGYGYTF. The CDR3 DNA is TGTGCCAGCAGCTTAAAGCCTGGCTATGGCTACACCTTC.

A note on this clone: At the DNA level, this CDR3 is encoded by other sequences in the same sample as well. The chain is built from TRBV2 and TRBJ2-2; no clear D. Looked up from germline, CDR1 is SNHLY and CDR2 is FYNNEI. V lost 4 bases and J lost 1, with 4 bases in between. The CDR3 loop spans 13 amino acids. The CDR3, as DNA: TGTGCCAGCAGTGTTCTGAACACCGGGGAGCTGTTTTTT. Residues: CASSVLNTGELFF.

The chain has TRBV4-1 and TRBJ2-1; D is perhaps TRBD2 (6 bases). The CDR3 has 16 residues. Germline assignment: CDR1 MGHRA and CDR2 YSYEKL. Deletions cut 5 bases from V and 1 base from J, with 15 bases between. Written as DNA, the CDR3 is TGCGCCAGCAGCTCCACCTCTGCGGGGTCCTACAATGAGCAGTTCTTC. Translation: CASSSTSAGSYNEQFF.

This chain uses TRBV9 with TRBJ1-4, with a possible D match to TRBD1 (5 bases). The CDR3 is 14 residues long. Trimming removed 4 bases at V and 7 bases at J, with 14 bases between. Germline values: CDR1 SGDLS, CDR2 YYNGEE. The CDR3 DNA reads as TGTGCCAGCAGCCAGGGATCGGTGGGTGAAAAACTGTTTTTT. Translation gives CASSQGSVGEKLFF. Together with reference TRBV9 and TRBJ1-4, the CDR3 gives the full variable domain: DSGVTQTPKHLITATGQRVTLRCSPRSGDLSVYWYQQSLDQGLQFLIQYYNGEERAKGNILERFSAQQFPDLHSELNLSSLELGDSALYFCASSQGSVGEKLFFGSGTQLSVL.

The rearrangement joins TRBV18 to TRBJ2-3; 10 nucleotides line up with TRBD2. Unmatched junction bases numbered 14, after V lost 1 base and J lost 4 bases. The CDR3 spans 19 residues. The germline V gene has CDR1 KGHSH and CDR2 LQKENI. DNA of the CDR3: TGTGCCAGCTCACCACAGCGCACTAGCGGGGTAAAGGAATCAGATACGCAGTATTTT. Translating it yields CASSPQRTSGVKESDTQYF. The full variable domain, with the rest looked up from reference TRBV18 and TRBJ2-3, is NAGVMQNPRHLVRRRGQEARLRCSPMKGHSHVYWYRQLPEEGLKFMVYLQKENIIDESGMPKERFSAEFPKEGPSILRIQQVVRGDSAAYFCASSPQRTSGVKESDTQYFGPGTRLTVL.

V gene TRBV5-4 combines with J gene TRBJ2-4, with a weak D call TRBD1 (6 bases). V was clipped by 0 bases and J by 7 bases, with 11 bases between them. Germline CDR1 is SGHNT and CDR2 is YYREEE (reference sequence). The CDR3 is 14 residues long. DNA for the CDR3: TGTGCCAGCAGCTTGGCACAGGGTGGGAACATTCAGTACTTC. Translated, it gives CASSLAQGGNIQYF.

This clone showed up just a few times. V is TRBV7-9 and J is TRBJ1-6; no definite D call. The CDR3 consists of 14 residues. Deletions cut 3 bases from V and 8 bases from J, with 11 bases between. Germline V gene lookup returns CDR1 SEHNR and CDR2 FQNEAQ (reference sequence). The CDR3 nucleotides read TGTGCCAGCAGCTTCGAGGGAAAATATTCACCCCTCCACTTT. Protein product: CASSFEGKYSPLHF.

A single count supports this clone. This rearrangement joins TRBV5-6 to TRBJ2-6, with a tentative D call TRBD1 (6 bases). Germline-derived CDR1 and CDR2 are SGHDT and YYEEEE. The CDR3 contains 15 residues. V shed 4 bases and J shed 2 bases, with 10 bases lying between them. CDR3 sequence reads: CASSPTGTGANVLTF. CDR3 nucleotides: TGTGCCAGCAGCCCTACAGGGACTGGGGCCAACGTCCTGACTTTC.

V usage is TRBV7-8 and J usage is TRBJ2-1; a possible D gene is TRBD2 (6 bases). Germline CDR1 and CDR2: SGHVS and FQNEAQ. With 5 bases removed from V and 8 bases from J, the gap between germline ends came to 28 bases. The length of the CDR3 is 18 residues. CDR3 protein: CASSTTPSASTRFDEQFF. The CDR3 DNA follows: TGTGCCAGCAGCACAACCCCTAGCGCTTCGACAAGGTTCGATGAGCAGTTCTTC.

The chain uses TRBV7-2 and TRBJ2-7, with D maybe TRBD2 (7 bases). Between the trimmed V and J ends, which lost 5 bases and 4 bases, there was a span of 15 bases. Germline CDR1 SGHTA, CDR2 FQGNSA. The CDR3 contains 14 residues. The DNA for the CDR3 is TGTGCCAGCAGCCGGGGGGCATATCAGTACGAGCAGTACTTC. Encoded protein: CASSRGAYQYEQYF.

The V gene is TRBV11-2, the J gene TRBJ2-5; no definite D call. Germline-derived CDR1 and CDR2 are SGHAT and FQNNGV. Trimming stripped 6 bases from V and 4 bases from J, with 6 bases between. The CDR3 length is 11 residues. CDR3 sequence: CASSSRETQYF. In nucleotides, the CDR3 is TGTGCCAGCAGTAGCCGAGAGACCCAGTACTTC. The variable domain in full, with the rest retrieved from reference TRBV11-2 and TRBJ2-5, is EAGVAQSPRYKIIEKRQSVAFWCNPISGHATLYWYQQILGQGPKLLIQFQNNGVVDDSQLPKDRFSAERLKGVDSTLKIQPAKLEDSAVYLCASSSRETQYFGPGTRLLVL.

The rearrangement joins TRBV19 to TRBJ2-5, with 10 positions matching TRBD2. The V and J ends lost 9 bases and 2 bases, in that order; junction bases with no gene match: 9. The CDR3 has 15 amino acids. In germline, CDR1 is LNHDA, CDR2 SQIVND (reference sequence). This CDR3 reads CASSQAGGLQETQYF. CDR3 DNA: TGTGCCAGCTCCCAAGCGGGAGGGCTTCAAGAGACCCAGTACTTC.

This sequence joins TRBV2 and TRBJ2-1, with D maybe TRBD2 (6 bases). Germline assignment: CDR1 SNHLY and CDR2 FYNNEI. There are 13 residues in the CDR3. With 4 bases removed from V and 7 bases from J, the gap between germline ends came to 11 bases. CDR3 in DNA: TGTGCCAGCAGTGGGAGAAGCGGGAATGAGCAGTTCTTC. Translation: CASSGRSGNEQFF.